This TCR beta chain came from a study of Tregs in tolerant kidney transplant recipients. General study findings and limits: The small number of patients limits these findings pending further validation.

This CDR3 comprises 17 residues. Germline assignment: CDR1 SGHRS and CDR2 YFSETQ. Germline trimming cut 0 bases from V and 4 bases from J; bases unmatched to any gene: 8. The table came from immunoSEQ multiplex PCR; TCRdb's copy has only in-frame clones and leaves some out. Here the sample spans under 100,000 clones, more than 80% being singletons. Thawed PBMCs were FACS-sorted into unstimulated CD4+CD25+CD127- regulatory T cells, CD4+CD25- non-regulatory cells, CD4 and CD8 cells. For this clone: Its antigen remains unidentified.

The sample taken for sequencing was CD8+ T cells from blood. The chain links TRBV5-1 to TRBJ2-1; 9 nucleotides agree with TRBD2. The source of this sequence is a human donor in good health. The CDR3 nucleotides are TGCGCCAGCAGCTTGGGGTCTAGCGGGATCGGGTACAATGAGCAGTTCTTC. This translates into CASSLGSSGIGYNEQFF.